This T cell receptor beta chain was captured in a study of OX40 agonist ivuxolimab in advanced cancers. On the study more broadly: One patient with hepatocellular carcinoma and two with cutaneous melanoma, three in all, had partial responses.

Trimming cost V 3 bases and J 6 bases, with 10 bases left between them. CDR3 length equals 13 residues. CDR1 and CDR2 (germline): SEHNR, FQNEAQ (reference sequence). This table comes from immunoSEQ multiplex PCR, and its TCRdb copy is limited to in-frame clones, with some not included. The data hold about 45,000 clones, with 75% to 85% observed a single time. The genes are TRBV7-9 and TRBJ2-3; TRBD2 might be the D (6 bases). The receptor comes from an adult with an advanced solid tumor such as melanoma, head and neck, liver or kidney cancer. The input for sequencing was CD4+ or CD8+ T cells sorted from blood, taken in a trial of the OX40 agonist ivuxolimab. The CDR3 coding sequence is TGTGCCAGCAGCTTGGAGGGATCCGATACGCAGTATTTT. Amino acid sequence: CASSLEGSDTQYF.